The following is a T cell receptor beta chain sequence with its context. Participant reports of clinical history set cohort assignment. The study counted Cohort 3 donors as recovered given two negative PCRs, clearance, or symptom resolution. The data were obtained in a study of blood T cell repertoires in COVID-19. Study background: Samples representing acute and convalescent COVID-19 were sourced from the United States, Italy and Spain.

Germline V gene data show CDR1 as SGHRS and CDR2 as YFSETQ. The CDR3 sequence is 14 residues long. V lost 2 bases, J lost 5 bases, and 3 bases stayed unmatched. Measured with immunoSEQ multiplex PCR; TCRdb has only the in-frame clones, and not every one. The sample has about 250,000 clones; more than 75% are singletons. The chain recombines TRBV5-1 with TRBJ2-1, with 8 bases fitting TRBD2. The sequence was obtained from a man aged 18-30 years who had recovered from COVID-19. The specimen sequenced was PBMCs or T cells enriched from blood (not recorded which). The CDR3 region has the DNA TGCGCCAGCAGCTTCCAGCGGGAGAACAATGAGCAGTTCTTC. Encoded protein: CASSFQRENNEQFF.